This T cell receptor (beta chain) was sequenced for a study of T cells in Graves' hyperthyroidism and ophthalmopathy. Overall study findings and caveats: The majority of expanded thyroid clonotypes above 0.001 also appeared in blood.

This CDR3 region has 16 residues. Germline CDR1 is ENHRY and CDR2 is SYGVKD. Trimming at V came to 0 bases and at J to 5 bases, leaving 5 bases not matched to a gene. From more than 8 ml of fresh peripheral blood, PBMCs were isolated. This clonotype has a count of ten or more. Its specificity is not known. Amplification yielded TCR beta CDR3 regions, with RNA transcripts as the source. The primer set for the first-round RT-PCR of the TCR CDR3 was HTBI. TCRdb ran MiXCR on the multiplex PCR reads and lists one entry per CDR3 protein. The sample records fewer than 650,000 distinct CDR3 sequences, about 14% being singletons.

The receptor was derived from a woman under 40 with Graves' hyperthyroidism that later progressed to Graves' ophthalmopathy. The chain joins TRBV10-3 to TRBJ2-1; TRBD2 matches at 9 bases. The sequenced sample consisted of blood. This CDR3 is CAISESRTSANNEQFF. The CDR3 coding sequence is TGTGCCATCAGTGAGTCCCGGACTAGCGCAAACAATGAGCAGTTCTTC.